The subject of this entry is one T cell receptor beta chain. The data derive from a study of PD-L1 blockade in urothelial cancer. Stated time point: peripheral blood 6 weeks after treatment start. Assay used: immunoSEQ multiplex PCR; TCRdb lists only in-frame clones, some missing. This sample has roughly 120,000 clones, with about 89% found just once. Germline loops: CDR1 ENHRY, CDR2 SYGVKD. The CDR3 runs to 14 residues. With 0 bases removed from V and 2 bases from J, the gap between germline ends came to 6 bases. The J gene is TRBJ2-3, the V gene TRBV10-3; TRBD2 is a possible D gene (5 bases). The sample consisted of PBMCs, taken around atezolizumab (anti-PD-L1) treatment. The clonotype comes from a man aged 60-69 years with urothelial cancer. The CDR3 bases are TGTGCCATCAGTGAGTCAGCGGTCACAGATACGCAGTATTTT. The encoded protein is CAISESAVTDTQYF.